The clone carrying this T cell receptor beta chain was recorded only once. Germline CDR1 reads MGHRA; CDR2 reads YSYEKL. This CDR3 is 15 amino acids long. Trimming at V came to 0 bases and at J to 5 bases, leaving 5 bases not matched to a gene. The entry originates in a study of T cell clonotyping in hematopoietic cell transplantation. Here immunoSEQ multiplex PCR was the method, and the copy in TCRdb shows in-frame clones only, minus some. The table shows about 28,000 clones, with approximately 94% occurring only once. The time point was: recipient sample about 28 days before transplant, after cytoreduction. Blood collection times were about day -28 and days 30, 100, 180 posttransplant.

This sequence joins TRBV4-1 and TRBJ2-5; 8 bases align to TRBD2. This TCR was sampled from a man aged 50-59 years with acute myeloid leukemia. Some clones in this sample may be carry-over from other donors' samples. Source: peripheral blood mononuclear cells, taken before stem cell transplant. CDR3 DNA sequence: TGCGCCAGCAGCCAAGAGCGGGGGGCGTATGAGACCCAGTACTTC. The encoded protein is CASSQERGAYETQYF.